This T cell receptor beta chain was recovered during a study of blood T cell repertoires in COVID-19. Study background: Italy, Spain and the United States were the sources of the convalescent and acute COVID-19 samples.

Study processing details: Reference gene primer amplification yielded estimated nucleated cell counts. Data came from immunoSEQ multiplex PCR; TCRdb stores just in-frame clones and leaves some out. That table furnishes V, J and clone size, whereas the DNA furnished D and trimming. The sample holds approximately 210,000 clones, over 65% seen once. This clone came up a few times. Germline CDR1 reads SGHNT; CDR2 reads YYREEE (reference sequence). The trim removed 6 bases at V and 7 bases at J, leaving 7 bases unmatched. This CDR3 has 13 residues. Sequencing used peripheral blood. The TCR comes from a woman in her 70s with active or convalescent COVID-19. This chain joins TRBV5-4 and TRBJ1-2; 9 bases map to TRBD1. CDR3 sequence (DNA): TGTGCCAGCATCGGACAGGGGATCGTTGGCTACACCTTC. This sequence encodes CASIGQGIVGYTF.